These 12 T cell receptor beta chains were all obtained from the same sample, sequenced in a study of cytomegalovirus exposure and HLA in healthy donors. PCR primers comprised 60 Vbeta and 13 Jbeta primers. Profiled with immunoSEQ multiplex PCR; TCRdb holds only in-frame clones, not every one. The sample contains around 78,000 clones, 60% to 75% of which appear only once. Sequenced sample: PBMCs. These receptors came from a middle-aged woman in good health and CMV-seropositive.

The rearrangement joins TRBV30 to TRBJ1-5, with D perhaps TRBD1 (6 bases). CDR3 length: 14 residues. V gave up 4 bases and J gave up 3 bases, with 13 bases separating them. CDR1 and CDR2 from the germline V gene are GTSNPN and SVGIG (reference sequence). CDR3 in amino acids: CAWMPGGFNQPQHF. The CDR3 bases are TGTGCCTGGATGCCGGGGGGCTTCAATCAGCCCCAGCATTTT. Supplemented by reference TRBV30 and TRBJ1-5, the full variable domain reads SQTIHQWPATLVQPVGSPLSLECTVEGTSNPNLYWYRQAAGRGLQLLFYSVGIGQISSEVPQNLSASRPQDRQFILSSKKLLLSDSGFYLCAWMPGGFNQPQHFGDGTRLSIL.

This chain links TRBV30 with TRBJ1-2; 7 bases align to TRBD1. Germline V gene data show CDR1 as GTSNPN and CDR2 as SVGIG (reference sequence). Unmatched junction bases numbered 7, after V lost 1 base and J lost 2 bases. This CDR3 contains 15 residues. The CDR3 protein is CAWSEMTGINYGYTF. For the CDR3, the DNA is TGTGCCTGGAGTGAAATGACAGGGATAAACTATGGCTACACCTTC.

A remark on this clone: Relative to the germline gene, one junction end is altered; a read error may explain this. The DNA of the CDR3 is TGTGCTAGCAGCTCCGGGATCTCTGGAAACACCATATATTTT. Translation: CASSSGISGNTIYF. The rearrangement uses TRBV7-7 and TRBJ1-3; D uncertain. The V gene's germline CDR1 is SSHAT and CDR2 FNYEAQ (reference sequence). The CDR3 covers 14 residues.

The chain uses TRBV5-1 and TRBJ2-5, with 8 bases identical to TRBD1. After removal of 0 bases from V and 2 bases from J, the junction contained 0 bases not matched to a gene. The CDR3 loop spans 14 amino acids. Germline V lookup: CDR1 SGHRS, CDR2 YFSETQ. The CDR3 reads CASSLGTGQETQYF. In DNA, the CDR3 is TGCGCCAGCAGCTTGGGGACAGGGCAAGAGACCCAGTACTTC.

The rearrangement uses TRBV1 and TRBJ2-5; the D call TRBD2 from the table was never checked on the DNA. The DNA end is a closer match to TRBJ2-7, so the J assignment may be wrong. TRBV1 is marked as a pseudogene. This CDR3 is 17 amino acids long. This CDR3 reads CTSSQDGGASGAYEQYF. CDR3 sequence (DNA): TGCACCAGCAGCCAAGATGGGGGAGCTAGCGGGGCCTACGAGCAGTACTTC.

CDR3 sequence (DNA): TGTGCCAGCAGATACAGGAACACTGAAGCTTTCTTT. Protein: CASRYRNTEAFF. The genes are TRBV6-1 and TRBJ1-1, with D unclear. Germline V gene data show CDR1 as MNHNS and CDR2 as SASEGT. Trimming cost V 6 bases and J 1 base, with 6 bases left between them. The CDR3 extends over 12 amino acids.

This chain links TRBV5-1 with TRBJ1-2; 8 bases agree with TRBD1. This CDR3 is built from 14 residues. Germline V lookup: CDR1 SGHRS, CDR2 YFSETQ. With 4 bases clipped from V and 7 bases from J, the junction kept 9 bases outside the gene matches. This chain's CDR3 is CASSAQQGVGGYTF. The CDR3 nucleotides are TGCGCCAGCAGCGCCCAACAGGGGGTAGGTGGCTACACCTTC.

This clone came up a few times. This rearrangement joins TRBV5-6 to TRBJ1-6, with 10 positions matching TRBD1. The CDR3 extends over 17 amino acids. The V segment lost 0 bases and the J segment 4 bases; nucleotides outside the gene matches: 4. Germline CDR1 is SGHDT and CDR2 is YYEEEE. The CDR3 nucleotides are TGTGCCAGCAGCTTGGGACAGGGGGCGCGGTATAATTCACCCCTCCACTTT. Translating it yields CASSLGQGARYNSPLHF.

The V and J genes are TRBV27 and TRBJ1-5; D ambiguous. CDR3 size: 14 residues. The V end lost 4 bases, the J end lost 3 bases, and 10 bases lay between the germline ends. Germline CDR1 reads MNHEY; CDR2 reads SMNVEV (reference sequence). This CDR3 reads CASSSGRDNQPQHF. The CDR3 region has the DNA TGTGCCAGCAGTTCCGGACGGGACAATCAGCCCCAGCATTTT.

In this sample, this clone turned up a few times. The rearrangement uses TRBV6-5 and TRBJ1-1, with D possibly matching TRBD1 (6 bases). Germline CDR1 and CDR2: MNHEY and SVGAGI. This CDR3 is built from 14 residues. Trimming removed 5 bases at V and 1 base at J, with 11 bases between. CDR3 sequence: CASSQKQGNTEAFF. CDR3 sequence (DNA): TGTGCCAGCAGTCAGAAACAGGGGAACACTGAAGCTTTCTTT.

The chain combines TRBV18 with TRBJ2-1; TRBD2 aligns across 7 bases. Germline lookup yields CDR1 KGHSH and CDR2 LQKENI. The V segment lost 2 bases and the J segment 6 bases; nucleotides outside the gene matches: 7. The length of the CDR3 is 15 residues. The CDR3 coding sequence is TGTGCCAGCTCACCATCCGGACTAGGGGTCAATGAGCAGTTCTTC. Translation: CASSPSGLGVNEQFF.

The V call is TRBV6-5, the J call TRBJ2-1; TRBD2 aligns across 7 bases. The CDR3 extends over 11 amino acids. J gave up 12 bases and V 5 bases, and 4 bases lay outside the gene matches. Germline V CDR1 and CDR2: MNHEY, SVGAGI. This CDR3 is CASSNGRGQFF. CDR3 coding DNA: TGTGCCAGCAGTAATGGGAGGGGGCAGTTCTTC.